A selection of T cell receptor beta chains follows, all from one sample in a study of T cells in localized non-small cell lung cancer. This table comes from immunoSEQ multiplex PCR, and its TCRdb copy is limited to in-frame clones, with some not included. Here the sample spans several thousand clones, around a fifth being singletons. Material: lung tumor tissue, obtained before any cancer treatment. All receptors come from a man aged 18 to 50 with stage II lung adenocarcinoma. Each CDR3 is given with its conserved first and last residue. The D gene is left open where the match is weak. The size entry is marked missing in some rows and otherwise reads once, few, many or a size class.

d_call: -; v_call: TRBV6-8; clone_size: -; cdr3_length: 16; j_call: TRBJ1-2; cdr3_aa: CASSLATGREKDGYTF; cdr3_nt: TGTGCCAGCAGTCTCGCCACGGGAAGGGAAAAGGATGGCTACACCTTC
d_call: TRBD2; v_call: TRBV29-1; clone_size: -; cdr3_length: 15; j_call: TRBJ2-2; cdr3_aa: CSVEAGGGVAGELFF; cdr3_nt: TGCAGCGTTGAAGCAGGCGGGGGGGTCGCCGGGGAGCTGTTTTTT
d_call: TRBD2; v_call: TRBV6-8; clone_size: medium-sized; cdr3_length: 15; j_call: TRBJ2-5; cdr3_aa: CASSTPGTSGETQYF; cdr3_nt: TGTGCCAGCAGTACCCCCGGGACTAGCGGGGAGACCCAGTACTTC
d_call: -; v_call: TRBV6-8; clone_size: -; cdr3_length: 14; j_call: TRBJ2-3; cdr3_aa: CASSPYGGRDTQYF; cdr3_nt: TGTGCCAGCAGCCCCTATGGGGGCCGAGATACGCAGTATTTT
d_call: TRBD1; v_call: TRBV29-1; clone_size: -; cdr3_length: 13; j_call: TRBJ2-5; cdr3_aa: CSVGTGAYETQYF; cdr3_nt: TGCAGCGTTGGGACAGGGGCTTACGAGACCCAGTACTTC
d_call: -; v_call: TRBV30; clone_size: -; cdr3_length: 11; j_call: TRBJ1-1; cdr3_aa: CAWSMAAEAFF; cdr3_nt: TGTGCCTGGAGTATGGCAGCCGAAGCTTTCTTT
d_call: TRBD1; v_call: TRBV5-1; clone_size: -; cdr3_length: 14; j_call: TRBJ1-1; cdr3_aa: CASSPTGESPEAFF; cdr3_nt: TGCGCCAGCAGCCCGACAGGGGAAAGTCCTGAAGCTTTCTTT
d_call: TRBD2; v_call: TRBV30; clone_size: few; cdr3_length: 13; j_call: TRBJ2-1; cdr3_aa: CAWGRGDRNEQFF; cdr3_nt: TGTGCCTGGGGACGGGGGGATCGCAATGAGCAGTTCTTC
d_call: TRBD1; v_call: TRBV28; clone_size: few; cdr3_length: 15; j_call: TRBJ1-2; cdr3_aa: CASSLRQGAPGGYTF; cdr3_nt: TGTGCCAGCAGTTTACGACAGGGGGCGCCCGGTGGCTACACCTTC
d_call: TRBD1; v_call: TRBV28; clone_size: -; cdr3_length: 14; j_call: TRBJ1-1; cdr3_aa: CASRPERQGAPAFF; cdr3_nt: TGTGCCAGCAGGCCGGAGAGGCAGGGGGCGCCAGCTTTCTTT
d_call: -; v_call: TRBV9; clone_size: -; cdr3_length: 17; j_call: TRBJ1-3; cdr3_aa: CASSVGSTGTSGNTIYF; cdr3_nt: TGTGCCAGCAGCGTAGGATCGACGGGAACCTCTGGAAACACCATATATTTT
d_call: -; v_call: TRBV28; clone_size: -; cdr3_length: 14; j_call: TRBJ1-4; cdr3_aa: CASSLLTGQSGLFF; cdr3_nt: TGTGCCAGCAGTTTACTTACAGGGCAATCGGGACTGTTTTTT
d_call: -; v_call: TRBV4-1; clone_size: -; cdr3_length: 13; j_call: TRBJ2-3; cdr3_aa: CASSQEVADTQYF; cdr3_nt: TGCGCCAGCAGCCAAGAGGTGGCAGATACGCAGTATTTT
d_call: -; v_call: TRBV5-1; clone_size: -; cdr3_length: 16; j_call: TRBJ2-1; cdr3_aa: CASRYQSGARDNEQFF; cdr3_nt: TGCGCCAGCAGATATCAATCGGGGGCACGGGACAATGAGCAGTTCTTC
d_call: -; v_call: TRBV6-8; clone_size: -; cdr3_length: 15; j_call: TRBJ2-3; cdr3_aa: CASRGRDFGTDTQYF; cdr3_nt: TGTGCCAGCAGGGGCCGGGATTTCGGCACAGATACGCAGTATTTT
d_call: TRBD1; v_call: TRBV9; clone_size: few; cdr3_length: 15; j_call: TRBJ2-7; cdr3_aa: CAWTGVPYSTYEQYF; cdr3_nt: TGTGCGTGGACAGGGGTTCCCTACTCCACCTACGAGCAGTACTTC
d_call: -; v_call: TRBV18; clone_size: once; cdr3_length: 14; j_call: TRBJ1-1; cdr3_aa: CASSSDASNTEAFF; cdr3_nt: TGTGCCAGCTCATCGGACGCCTCGAACACTGAAGCTTTCTTT
d_call: -; v_call: TRBV11-3; clone_size: few; cdr3_length: 15; j_call: TRBJ2-5; cdr3_aa: CASSQDTVGEETQYF; cdr3_nt: TGTGCCAGCAGTCAAGATACGGTGGGGGAAGAGACCCAGTACTTC
d_call: -; v_call: TRBV11-3; clone_size: -; cdr3_length: 15; j_call: TRBJ2-7; cdr3_aa: CASSRGENLSYEQYF; cdr3_nt: TGTGCCAGCAGCCGCGGGGAGAACCTCTCCTACGAGCAGTACTTC
d_call: -; v_call: TRBV11-3; clone_size: medium-sized; cdr3_length: 14; j_call: TRBJ2-2; cdr3_aa: CASNPQPNTGELFF; cdr3_nt: TGTGCCAGCAACCCTCAGCCAAACACCGGGGAGCTGTTTTTT
d_call: TRBD2; v_call: TRBV6-8; clone_size: -; cdr3_length: 15; j_call: TRBJ2-3; cdr3_aa: CASSSSGVSTDTQYF; cdr3_nt: TGTGCCAGCAGTAGTAGCGGGGTGAGCACAGATACGCAGTATTTT
d_call: -; v_call: TRBV5-1; clone_size: few; cdr3_length: 15; j_call: TRBJ2-5; cdr3_aa: CASSSQPGTQETQYF; cdr3_nt: TGCGCCAGCAGCTCCCAACCTGGGACACAAGAGACCCAGTACTTC
d_call: -; v_call: TRBV6-4; clone_size: few; cdr3_length: 14; j_call: TRBJ1-5; cdr3_aa: CASSAVYSNQPQHF; cdr3_nt: TGTGCCAGCAGTGCAGTTTATAGCAATCAGCCCCAGCATTTT